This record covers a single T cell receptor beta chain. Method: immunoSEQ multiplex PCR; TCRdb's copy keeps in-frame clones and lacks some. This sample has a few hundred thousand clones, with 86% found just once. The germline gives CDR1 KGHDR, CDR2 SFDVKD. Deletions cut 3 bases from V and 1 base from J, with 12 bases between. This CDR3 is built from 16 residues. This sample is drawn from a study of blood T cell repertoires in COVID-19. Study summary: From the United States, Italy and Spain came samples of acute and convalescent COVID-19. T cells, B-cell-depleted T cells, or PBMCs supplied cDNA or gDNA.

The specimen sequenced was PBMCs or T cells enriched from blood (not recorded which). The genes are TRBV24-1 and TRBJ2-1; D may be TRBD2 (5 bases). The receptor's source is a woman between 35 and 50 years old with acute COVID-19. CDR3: CATSDPGLRSYNEQFF. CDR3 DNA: TGTGCCACCAGTGATCCAGGACTGAGGTCCTACAATGAGCAGTTCTTC.